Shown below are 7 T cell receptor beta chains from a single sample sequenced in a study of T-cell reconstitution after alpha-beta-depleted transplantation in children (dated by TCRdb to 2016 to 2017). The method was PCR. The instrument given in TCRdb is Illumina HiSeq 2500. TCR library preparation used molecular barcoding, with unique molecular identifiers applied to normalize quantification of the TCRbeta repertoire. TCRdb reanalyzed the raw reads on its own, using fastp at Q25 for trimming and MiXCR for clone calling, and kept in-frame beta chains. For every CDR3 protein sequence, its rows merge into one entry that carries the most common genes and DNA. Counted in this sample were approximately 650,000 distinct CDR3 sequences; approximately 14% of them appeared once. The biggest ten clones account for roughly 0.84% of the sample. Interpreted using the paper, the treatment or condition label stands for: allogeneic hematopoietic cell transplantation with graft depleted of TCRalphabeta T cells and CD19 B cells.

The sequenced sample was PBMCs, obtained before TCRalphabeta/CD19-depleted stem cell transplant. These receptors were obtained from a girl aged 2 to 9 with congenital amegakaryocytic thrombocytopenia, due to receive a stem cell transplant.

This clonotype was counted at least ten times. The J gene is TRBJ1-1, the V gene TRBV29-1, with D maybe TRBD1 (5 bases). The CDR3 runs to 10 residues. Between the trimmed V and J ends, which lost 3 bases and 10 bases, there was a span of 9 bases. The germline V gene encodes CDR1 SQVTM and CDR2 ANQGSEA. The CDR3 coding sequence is TGCAGCGTTGAGGTGAGGGGAGCTTTCTTT. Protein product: CSVEVRGAFF.

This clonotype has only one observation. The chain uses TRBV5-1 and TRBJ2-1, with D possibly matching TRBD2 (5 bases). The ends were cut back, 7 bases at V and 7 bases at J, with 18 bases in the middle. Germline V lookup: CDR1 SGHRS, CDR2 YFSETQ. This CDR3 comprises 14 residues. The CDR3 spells CASQFSGPANEQFF. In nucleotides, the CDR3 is TGCGCCAGCCAGTTCAGCGGCCCTGCAAATGAGCAGTTCTTC.

The CDR3 reads CASSRGQGGEKLFF. CDR3 DNA sequence: TGTGCCAGCAGTCGAGGACAGGGAGGTGAAAAACTGTTTTTT. The chain combines TRBV6-1 with TRBJ1-4; 8 bases match TRBD1. J was trimmed by 7 bases and V by 5 bases; bases with no gene match: 6. The germline V gene has CDR1 MNHNS and CDR2 SASEGT. The CDR3 sequence is 14 residues long.

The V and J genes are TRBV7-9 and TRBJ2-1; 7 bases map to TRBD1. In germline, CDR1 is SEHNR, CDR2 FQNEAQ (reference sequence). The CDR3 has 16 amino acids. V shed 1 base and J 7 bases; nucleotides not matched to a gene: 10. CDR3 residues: CASSLGGQRIANEQFF. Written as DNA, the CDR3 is TGTGCCAGCAGCTTAGGGGGACAGAGGATAGCAAATGAGCAGTTCTTC.

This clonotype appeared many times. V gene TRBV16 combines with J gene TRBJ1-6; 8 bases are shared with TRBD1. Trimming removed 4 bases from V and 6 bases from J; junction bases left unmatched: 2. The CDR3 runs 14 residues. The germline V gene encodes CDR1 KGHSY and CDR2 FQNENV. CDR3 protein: CASSPDRGNSPLHF. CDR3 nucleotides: TGTGCCAGCAGCCCTGACAGGGGTAATTCACCCCTCCACTTT.

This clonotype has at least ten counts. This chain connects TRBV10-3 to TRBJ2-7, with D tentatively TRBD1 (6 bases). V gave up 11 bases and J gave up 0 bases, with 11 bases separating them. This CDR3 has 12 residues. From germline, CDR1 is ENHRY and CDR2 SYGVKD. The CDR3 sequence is CAGGNSSYEQYF. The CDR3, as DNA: TGTGCCGGGGGCAACAGCTCCTACGAGCAGTACTTC.

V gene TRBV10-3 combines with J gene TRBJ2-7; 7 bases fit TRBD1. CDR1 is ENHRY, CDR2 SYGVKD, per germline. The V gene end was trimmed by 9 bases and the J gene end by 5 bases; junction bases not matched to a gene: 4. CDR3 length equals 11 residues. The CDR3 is CAMGQSHEQYF. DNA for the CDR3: TGTGCCATGGGACAGTCCCACGAGCAGTACTTC.